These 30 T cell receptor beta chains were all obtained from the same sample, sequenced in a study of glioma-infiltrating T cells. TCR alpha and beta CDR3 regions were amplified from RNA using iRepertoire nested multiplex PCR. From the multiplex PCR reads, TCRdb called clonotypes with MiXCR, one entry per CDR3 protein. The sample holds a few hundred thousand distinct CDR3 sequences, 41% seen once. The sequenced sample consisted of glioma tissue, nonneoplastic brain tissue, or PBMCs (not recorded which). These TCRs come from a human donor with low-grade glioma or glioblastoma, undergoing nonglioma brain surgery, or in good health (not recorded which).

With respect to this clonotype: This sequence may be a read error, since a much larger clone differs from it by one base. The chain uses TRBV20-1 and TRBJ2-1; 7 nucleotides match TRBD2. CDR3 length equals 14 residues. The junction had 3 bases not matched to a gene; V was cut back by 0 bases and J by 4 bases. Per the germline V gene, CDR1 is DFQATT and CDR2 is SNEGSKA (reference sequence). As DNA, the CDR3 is TGCAGTGCTAGAGATACTAGCGAGTACAATGAGCAGTTCTTC. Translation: CSARDTSEYNEQFF.

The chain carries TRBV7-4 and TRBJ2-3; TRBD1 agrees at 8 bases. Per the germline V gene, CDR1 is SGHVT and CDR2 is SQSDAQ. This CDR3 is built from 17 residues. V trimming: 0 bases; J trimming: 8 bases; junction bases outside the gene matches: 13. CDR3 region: CASSLAPGQVAFGTQYF. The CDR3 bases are TGTGCCAGCAGCTTAGCGCCGGGACAGGTGGCGTTCGGTACGCAGTATTTT.

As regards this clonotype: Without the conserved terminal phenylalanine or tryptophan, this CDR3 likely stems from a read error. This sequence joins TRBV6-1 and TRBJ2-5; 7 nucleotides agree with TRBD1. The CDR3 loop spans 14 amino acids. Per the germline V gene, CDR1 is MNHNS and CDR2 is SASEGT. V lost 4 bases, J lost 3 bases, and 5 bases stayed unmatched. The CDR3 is CASSVRDRKETQYL. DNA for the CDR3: TGTGCCAGCAGTGTCCGGGACAGAAAAGAGACCCAGTACCTC.

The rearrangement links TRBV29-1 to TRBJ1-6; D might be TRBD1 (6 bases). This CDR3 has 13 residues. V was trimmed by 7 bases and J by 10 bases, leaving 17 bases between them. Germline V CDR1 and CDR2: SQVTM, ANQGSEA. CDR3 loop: CSALPDRHSPLHF. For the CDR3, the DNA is TGCAGCGCCCTCCCAGACAGGCACTCACCCCTCCACTTT.

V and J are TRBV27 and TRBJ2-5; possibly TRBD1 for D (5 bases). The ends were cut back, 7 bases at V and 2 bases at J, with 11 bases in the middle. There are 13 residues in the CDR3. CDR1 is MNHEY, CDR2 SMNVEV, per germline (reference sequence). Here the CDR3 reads CASNSRTQETQYF. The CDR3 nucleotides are TGTGCCAGCAACTCCAGGACACAAGAGACCCAGTACTTC.

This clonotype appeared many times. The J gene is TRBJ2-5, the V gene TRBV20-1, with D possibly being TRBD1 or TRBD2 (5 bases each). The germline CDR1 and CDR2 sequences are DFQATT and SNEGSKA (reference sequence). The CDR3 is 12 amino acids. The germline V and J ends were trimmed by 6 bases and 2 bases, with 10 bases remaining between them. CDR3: CSARWGQETQYF. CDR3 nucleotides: TGCAGTGCCCGCTGGGGGCAAGAGACCCAGTACTTC.

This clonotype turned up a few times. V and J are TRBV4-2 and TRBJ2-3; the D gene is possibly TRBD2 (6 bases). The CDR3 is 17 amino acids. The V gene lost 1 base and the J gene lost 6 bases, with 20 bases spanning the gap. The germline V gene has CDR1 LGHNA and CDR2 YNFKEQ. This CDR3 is CASSQVTSGLPQDTQYF. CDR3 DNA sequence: TGTGCCAGCAGCCAAGTTACGTCGGGACTTCCTCAGGATACGCAGTATTTT.

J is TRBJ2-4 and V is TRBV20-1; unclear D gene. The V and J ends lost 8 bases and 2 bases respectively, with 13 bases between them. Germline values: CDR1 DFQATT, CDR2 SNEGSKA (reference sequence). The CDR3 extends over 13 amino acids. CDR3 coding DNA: TGCAGTCCCACCGACGCGTCCAAAAACATTCAGTACTTC. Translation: CSPTDASKNIQYF.

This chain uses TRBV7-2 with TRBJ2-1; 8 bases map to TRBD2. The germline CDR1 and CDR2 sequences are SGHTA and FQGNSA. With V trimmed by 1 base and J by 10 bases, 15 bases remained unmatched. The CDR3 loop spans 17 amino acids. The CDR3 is CASSLEAVREALAEQFF. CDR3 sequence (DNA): TGTGCCAGCAGCTTAGAGGCGGTGCGGGAGGCCCTAGCGGAGCAGTTCTTC.

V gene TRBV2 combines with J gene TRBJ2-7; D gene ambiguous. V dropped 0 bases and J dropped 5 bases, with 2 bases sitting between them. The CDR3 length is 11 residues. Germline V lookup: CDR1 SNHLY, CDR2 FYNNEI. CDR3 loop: CASSEADEQYF. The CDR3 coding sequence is TGTGCCAGCAGTGAAGCGGACGAGCAGTACTTC.

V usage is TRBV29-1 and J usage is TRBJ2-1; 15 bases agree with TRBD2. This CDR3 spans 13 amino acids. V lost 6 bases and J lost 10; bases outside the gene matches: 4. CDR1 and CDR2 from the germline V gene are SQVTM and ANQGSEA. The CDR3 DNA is TGCAGCGTCGGGACTAGCGGGAGGCAGGAGCAGTTCTTC. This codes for CSVGTSGRQEQFF.

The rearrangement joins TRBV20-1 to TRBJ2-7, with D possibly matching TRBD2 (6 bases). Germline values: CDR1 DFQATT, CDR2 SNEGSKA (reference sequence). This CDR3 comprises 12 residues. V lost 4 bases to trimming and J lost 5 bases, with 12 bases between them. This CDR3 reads CSAISGGDEQYF. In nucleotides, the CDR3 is TGCAGTGCTATCTCCGGGGGAGACGAGCAGTACTTC.

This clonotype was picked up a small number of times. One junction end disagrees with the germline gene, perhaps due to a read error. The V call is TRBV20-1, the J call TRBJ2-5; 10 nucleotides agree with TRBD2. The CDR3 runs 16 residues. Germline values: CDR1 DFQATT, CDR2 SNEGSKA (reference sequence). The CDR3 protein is CSAGDFLAGAGETQYF. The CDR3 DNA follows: TGCAGTGCTGGAGATTTCCTAGCGGGAGCGGGTGAGACCCAGTACTTC.

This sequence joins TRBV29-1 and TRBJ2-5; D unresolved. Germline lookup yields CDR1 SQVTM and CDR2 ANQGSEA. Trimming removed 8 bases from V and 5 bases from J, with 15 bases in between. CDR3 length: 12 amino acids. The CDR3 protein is CSLLGFRETQYF. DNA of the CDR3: TGCAGCCTCCTTGGGTTTAGGGAGACCCAGTACTTC.

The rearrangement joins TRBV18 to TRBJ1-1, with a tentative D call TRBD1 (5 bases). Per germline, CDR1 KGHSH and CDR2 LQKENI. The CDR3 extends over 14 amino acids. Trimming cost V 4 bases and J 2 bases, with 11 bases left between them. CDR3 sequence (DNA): TGTGCCAGCTCACGTACGCAGGGTAACACTGAAGCTTTCTTT. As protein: CASSRTQGNTEAFF.

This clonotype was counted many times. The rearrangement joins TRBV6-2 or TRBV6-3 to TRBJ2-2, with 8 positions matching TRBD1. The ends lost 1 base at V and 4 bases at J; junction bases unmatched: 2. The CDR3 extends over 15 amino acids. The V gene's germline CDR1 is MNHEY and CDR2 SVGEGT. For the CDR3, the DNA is TGTGCCAGCAGTTACTTCGACAGGGGCACCGGGGAGCTGTTTTTT. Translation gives CASSYFDRGTGELFF.

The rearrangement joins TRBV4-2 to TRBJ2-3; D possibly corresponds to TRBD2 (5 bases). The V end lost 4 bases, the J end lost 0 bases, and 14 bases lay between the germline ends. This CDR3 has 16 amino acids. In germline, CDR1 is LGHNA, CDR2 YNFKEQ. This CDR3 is CASSLQERTSTDTQYF. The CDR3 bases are TGTGCCAGCAGCCTCCAAGAACGGACTAGCACAGATACGCAGTATTTT.

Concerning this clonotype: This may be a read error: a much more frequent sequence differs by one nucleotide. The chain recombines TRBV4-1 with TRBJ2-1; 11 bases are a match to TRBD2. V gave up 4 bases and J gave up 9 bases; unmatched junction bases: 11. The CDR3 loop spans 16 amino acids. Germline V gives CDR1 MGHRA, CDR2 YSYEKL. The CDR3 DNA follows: TGCGCCAGCAGCCCCCTACTAGCGGGAGTTGACATTGAGCAGTTCTTC. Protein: CASSPLLAGVDIEQFF.

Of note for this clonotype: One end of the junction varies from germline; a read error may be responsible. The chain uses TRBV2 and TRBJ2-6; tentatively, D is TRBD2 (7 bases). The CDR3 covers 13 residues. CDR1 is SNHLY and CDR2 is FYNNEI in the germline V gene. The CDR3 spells CARALGGANALTF. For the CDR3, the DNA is TGTGCCAGGGCCTTGGGGGGGGCCAACGCCCTGACTTTC.

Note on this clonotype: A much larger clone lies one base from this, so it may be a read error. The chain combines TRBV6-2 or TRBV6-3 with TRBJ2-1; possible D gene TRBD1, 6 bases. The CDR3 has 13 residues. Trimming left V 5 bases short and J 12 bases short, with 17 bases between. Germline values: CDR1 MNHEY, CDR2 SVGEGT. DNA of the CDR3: TGTGCCAGCAGTGTAAACAGGGACCGCGGGCAGTTCTTC. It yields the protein CASSVNRDRGQFF.

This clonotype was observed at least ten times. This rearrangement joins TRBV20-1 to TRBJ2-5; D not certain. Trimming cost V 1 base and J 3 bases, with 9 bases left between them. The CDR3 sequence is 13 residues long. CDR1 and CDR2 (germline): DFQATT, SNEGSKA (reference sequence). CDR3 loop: CSARVTDEETQYF. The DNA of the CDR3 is TGCAGTGCTAGAGTAACAGACGAAGAGACCCAGTACTTC.

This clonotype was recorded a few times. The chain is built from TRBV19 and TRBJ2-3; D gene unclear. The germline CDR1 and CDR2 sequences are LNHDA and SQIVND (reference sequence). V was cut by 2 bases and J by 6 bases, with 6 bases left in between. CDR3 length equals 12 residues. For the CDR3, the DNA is TGTGCCAGTAGTATATTCGGGGATACGCAGTATTTT. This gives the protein CASSIFGDTQYF. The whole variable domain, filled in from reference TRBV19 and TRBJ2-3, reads DGGITQSPKYLFRKEGQNVTLSCEQNLNHDAMYWYRQDPGQGLRLIYYSQIVNDFQKGDIAEGYSVSREKKESFPLTVTSAQKNPTAFYLCASSIFGDTQYFGPGTRLTVL.

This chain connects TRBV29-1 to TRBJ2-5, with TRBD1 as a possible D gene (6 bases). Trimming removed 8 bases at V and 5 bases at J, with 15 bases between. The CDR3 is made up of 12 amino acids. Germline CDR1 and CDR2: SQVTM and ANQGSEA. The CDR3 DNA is TGCAGCACCCTAGAGAGGGGGGAGACCCAGTACTTC. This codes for CSTLERGETQYF.

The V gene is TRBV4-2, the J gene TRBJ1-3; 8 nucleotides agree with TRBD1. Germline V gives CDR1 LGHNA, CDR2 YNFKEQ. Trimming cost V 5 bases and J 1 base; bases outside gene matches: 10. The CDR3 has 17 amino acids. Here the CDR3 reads CASSKGQALSSGNTIYF. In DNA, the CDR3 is TGTGCCAGCAGCAAGGGACAGGCTTTATCATCTGGAAACACCATATATTTT.

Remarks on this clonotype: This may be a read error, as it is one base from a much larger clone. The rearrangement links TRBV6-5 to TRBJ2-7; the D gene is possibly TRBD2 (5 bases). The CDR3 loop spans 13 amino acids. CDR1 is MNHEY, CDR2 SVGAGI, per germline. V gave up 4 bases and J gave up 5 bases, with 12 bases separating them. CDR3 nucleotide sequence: TGTGCCAGCAGTTCCCCGGGAACCCACGAGCAGTACTTC. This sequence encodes CASSSPGTHEQYF.

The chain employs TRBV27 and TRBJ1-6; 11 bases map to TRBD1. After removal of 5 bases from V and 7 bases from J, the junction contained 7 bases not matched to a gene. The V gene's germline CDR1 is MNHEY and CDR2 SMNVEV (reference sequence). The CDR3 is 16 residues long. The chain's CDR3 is CASSPPDRGRNSPLHF. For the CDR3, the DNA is TGTGCCAGCAGTCCACCGGACAGGGGGCGAAATTCACCCCTCCACTTT.

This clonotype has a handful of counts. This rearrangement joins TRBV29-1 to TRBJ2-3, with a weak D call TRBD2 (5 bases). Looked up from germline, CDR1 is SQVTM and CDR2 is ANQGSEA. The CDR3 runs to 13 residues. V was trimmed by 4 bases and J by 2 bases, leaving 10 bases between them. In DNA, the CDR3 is TGCAGCGTTGCGGAGGATCTCACAGATACGCAGTATTTT. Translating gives CSVAEDLTDTQYF.

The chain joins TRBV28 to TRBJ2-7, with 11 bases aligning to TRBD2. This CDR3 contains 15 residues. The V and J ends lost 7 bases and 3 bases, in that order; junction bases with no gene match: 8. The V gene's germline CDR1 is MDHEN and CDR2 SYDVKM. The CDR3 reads CASIDSGRVGYEQYF. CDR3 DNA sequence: TGTGCCAGCATCGATAGCGGGAGGGTCGGCTACGAGCAGTACTTC.

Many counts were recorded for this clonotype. CDR3 coding DNA: TGTGCCAGCAGTCCCCGACGGCCTAGGCCCCTCCACTTT. Protein product: CASSPRRPRPLHF. The rearrangement uses TRBV28 and TRBJ1-6; D gene uncertain. Per the germline V gene, CDR1 is MDHEN and CDR2 is SYDVKM. CDR3 length: 13 amino acids. With 5 bases removed from V and 13 bases from J, the gap between germline ends came to 15 bases.

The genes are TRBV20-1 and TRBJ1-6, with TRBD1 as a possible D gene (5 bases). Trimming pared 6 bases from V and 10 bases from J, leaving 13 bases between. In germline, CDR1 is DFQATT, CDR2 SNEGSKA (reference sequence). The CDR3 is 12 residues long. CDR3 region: CSASREGSPLHF. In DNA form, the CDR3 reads TGCAGTGCCAGCAGGGAAGGGTCACCCCTCCACTTT.